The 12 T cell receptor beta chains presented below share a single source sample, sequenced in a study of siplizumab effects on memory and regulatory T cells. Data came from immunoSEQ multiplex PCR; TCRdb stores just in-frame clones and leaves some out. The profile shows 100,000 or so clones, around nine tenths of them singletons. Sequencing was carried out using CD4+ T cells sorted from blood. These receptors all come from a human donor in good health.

In DNA form, the CDR3 reads TGTGCCAGCAGCTTAAGGGAGGCGTACGAGCAGTACTTC. This encodes CASSLREAYEQYF. The chain couples TRBV11-2 to TRBJ2-7; D possibly corresponds to TRBD2 (6 bases). V shed 2 bases and J shed 4 bases, with 9 bases lying between them. The CDR3 covers 13 residues. Germline CDR1 SGHAT, CDR2 FQNNGV.

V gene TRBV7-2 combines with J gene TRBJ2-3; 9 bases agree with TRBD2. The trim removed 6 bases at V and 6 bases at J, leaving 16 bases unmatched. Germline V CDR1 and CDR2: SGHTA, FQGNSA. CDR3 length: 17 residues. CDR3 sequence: CASSLMGGTSFSDTQYF. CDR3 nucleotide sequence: TGTGCCAGCAGTTTAATGGGGGGGACTAGCTTTTCTGATACGCAGTATTTT.

The CDR3 sequence: CASSSPGQNYQETQYF. The CDR3, as DNA: TGTGCCAGCAGTTCACCGGGACAAAACTACCAAGAGACCCAGTACTTC. J is TRBJ2-5 and V is TRBV28, with D possibly TRBD1 on 6 matching bases. Germline loops: CDR1 MDHEN, CDR2 SYDVKM. This CDR3 comprises 16 residues. Trimming pared 4 bases from V and 0 bases from J, leaving 15 bases between.

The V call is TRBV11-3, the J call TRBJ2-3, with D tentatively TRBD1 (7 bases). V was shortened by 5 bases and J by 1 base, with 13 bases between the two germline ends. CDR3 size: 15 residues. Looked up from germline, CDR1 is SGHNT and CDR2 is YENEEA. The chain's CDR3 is CASSPRGAGTDTQYF. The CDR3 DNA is TGTGCCAGCAGCCCCAGGGGGGCGGGCACAGATACGCAGTATTTT. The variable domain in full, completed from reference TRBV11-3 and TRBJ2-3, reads EAGVVQSPRYKIIEKKQPVAFWCNPISGHNTLYWYLQNLGQGPELLIRYENEEAVDDSQLPKDRFSAERLKGVDSTLKIQPAELGDSAVYLCASSPRGAGTDTQYFGPGTRLTVL.

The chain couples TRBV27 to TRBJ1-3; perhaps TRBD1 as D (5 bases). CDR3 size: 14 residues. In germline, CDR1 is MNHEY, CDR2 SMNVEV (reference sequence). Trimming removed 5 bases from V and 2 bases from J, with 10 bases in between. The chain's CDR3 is CASSPRGTGNTIYF. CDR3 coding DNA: TGTGCCAGCAGTCCGCGGGGGACTGGAAACACCATATATTTT.

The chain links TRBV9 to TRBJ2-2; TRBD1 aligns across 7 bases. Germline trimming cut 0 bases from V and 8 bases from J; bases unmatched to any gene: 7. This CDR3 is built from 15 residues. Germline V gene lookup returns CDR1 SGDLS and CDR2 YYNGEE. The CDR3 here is CASSVGPRQGGELFF. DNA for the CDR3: TGTGCCAGCAGCGTAGGACCCAGACAGGGTGGGGAGCTGTTTTTT.

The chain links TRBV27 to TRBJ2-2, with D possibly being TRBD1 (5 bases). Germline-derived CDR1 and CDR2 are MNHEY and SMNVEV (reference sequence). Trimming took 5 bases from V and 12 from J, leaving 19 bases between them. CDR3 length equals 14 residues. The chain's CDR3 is CASSPTRVGPQLFF. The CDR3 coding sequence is TGTGCCAGCAGTCCCACCAGGGTAGGGCCTCAGCTGTTTTTT.

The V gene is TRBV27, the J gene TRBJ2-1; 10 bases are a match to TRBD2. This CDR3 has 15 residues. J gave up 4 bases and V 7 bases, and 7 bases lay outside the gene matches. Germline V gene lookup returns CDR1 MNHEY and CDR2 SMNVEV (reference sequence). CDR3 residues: CASNIGLAVYNEQFF. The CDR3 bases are TGTGCCAGCAACATAGGACTAGCGGTTTACAATGAGCAGTTCTTC.

The CDR3 nucleotides read TGTGCCAGCAGCTTGTTAAGGGGGGTGAATGAGCAGTTCTTC. Translating gives CASSLLRGVNEQFF. The V gene is TRBV7-8, the J gene TRBJ2-1; tentatively, D is TRBD1 or TRBD2 (6 bases each). V was clipped by 3 bases and J by 7 bases, with 13 bases between them. The CDR3 is 14 amino acids. Germline-derived CDR1 and CDR2 are SGHVS and FQNEAQ.

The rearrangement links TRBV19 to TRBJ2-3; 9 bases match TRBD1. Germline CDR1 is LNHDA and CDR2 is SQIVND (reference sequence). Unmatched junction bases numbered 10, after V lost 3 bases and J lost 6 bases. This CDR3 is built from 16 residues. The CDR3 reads CASSISTGGGSDTQYF. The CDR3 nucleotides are TGTGCCAGTAGTATCTCAACAGGGGGCGGGTCTGATACGCAGTATTTT.

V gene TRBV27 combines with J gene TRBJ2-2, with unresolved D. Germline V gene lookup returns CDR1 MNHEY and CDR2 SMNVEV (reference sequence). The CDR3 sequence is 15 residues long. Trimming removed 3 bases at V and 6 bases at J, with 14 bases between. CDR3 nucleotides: TGTGCCAGCAGTTTTCTGCAGGTCGGAGCCGGGGAGCTGTTTTTT. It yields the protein CASSFLQVGAGELFF.

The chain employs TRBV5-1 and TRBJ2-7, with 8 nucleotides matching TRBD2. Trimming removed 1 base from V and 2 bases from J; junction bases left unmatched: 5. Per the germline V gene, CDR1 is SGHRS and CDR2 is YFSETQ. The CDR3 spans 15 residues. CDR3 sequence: CASSLTSGGTYEQYF. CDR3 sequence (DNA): TGCGCCAGCAGCTTGACTAGCGGAGGGACCTACGAGCAGTACTTC. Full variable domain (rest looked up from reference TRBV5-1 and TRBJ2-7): KAGVTQTPRYLIKTRGQQVTLSCSPISGHRSVSWYQQTPGQGLQFLFEYFSETQRNKGNFPGRFSGRQFSNSRSEMNVSTLELGDSALYLCASSLTSGGTYEQYFGPGTRLTVT.